Presented here are 15 T cell receptor beta chains from one specimen sequenced in a study of OX40 agonist ivuxolimab in advanced cancers. Only in-frame clones appear in the TCRdb table, and some are missing; sequencing was by immunoSEQ multiplex PCR. The table records tens of thousands of clones, over 75% of them present only once. Here the sequenced sample was CD4+ or CD8+ T cells sorted from blood, taken in a trial of the OX40 agonist ivuxolimab. These receptor sequences come from an adult with an advanced solid tumor such as melanoma, head and neck, liver or kidney cancer.

The chain recombines TRBV19 with TRBJ1-2; TRBD1 agrees at 7 bases. CDR1 is LNHDA, CDR2 SQIVND, per germline (reference sequence). V shed 7 bases, J shed 5 bases, and the junction held 4 bases outside the gene matches. There are 12 residues in the CDR3. The CDR3 coding sequence is TGTGCCAGTAAAGGGACAGAGTATGGCTACACCTTC. As protein: CASKGTEYGYTF.

The V and J genes are TRBV5-1 and TRBJ1-1; no definite D call. There are 13 residues in the CDR3. V shed 0 bases and J shed 5 bases, with 8 bases lying between them. Germline V CDR1 and CDR2: SGHRS, YFSETQ. CDR3 residues: CASSLADGTEAFF. The CDR3 DNA is TGCGCCAGCAGCTTGGCCGACGGGACTGAAGCTTTCTTT.

The V call is TRBV28, the J call TRBJ1-1; no clear D gene. Germline V lookup: CDR1 MDHEN, CDR2 SYDVKM. CDR3 length equals 12 residues. Trimming took 2 bases from V and 11 from J, leaving 12 bases between them. The CDR3 is CASSLENSMAFF. CDR3 nucleotide sequence: TGTGCCAGCAGTTTAGAAAACTCAATGGCTTTCTTT. The variable domain in full, completed from reference TRBV28 and TRBJ1-1, reads DVKVTQSSRYLVKRTGEKVFLECVQDMDHENMFWYRQDPGLGLRLIYFSYDVKMKEKGDIPEGYSVSREKKERFSLILESASTNQTSMYLCASSLENSMAFFGQGTRLTVV.

This clone was recorded a few times. This rearrangement joins TRBV11-2 to TRBJ2-1, with D maybe TRBD1 (5 bases). Germline assignment: CDR1 SGHAT and CDR2 FQNNGV. The CDR3 extends over 12 amino acids. The V end lost 4 bases, the J end lost 9 bases, and 10 bases lay between the germline ends. This CDR3 is CASSSGKGEQFF. The CDR3 DNA follows: TGTGCCAGCAGCTCAGGGAAGGGTGAGCAGTTCTTC.

The V gene is TRBV7-2, the J gene TRBJ2-5; 7 nucleotides align to TRBD2. The V gene's germline CDR1 is SGHTA and CDR2 FQGNSA. V shed 3 bases and J 5 bases; nucleotides not matched to a gene: 6. The CDR3 spans 14 residues. CDR3: CASSLGGPRETQYF. The CDR3 DNA sequence: TGTGCCAGCAGCTTGGGAGGGCCGAGGGAGACCCAGTACTTC.

The genes are TRBV11-3 and TRBJ2-5; 15 positions match TRBD2. This CDR3 is 19 amino acids long. V lost 3 bases and J lost 4; bases outside the gene matches: 12. Looked up from germline, CDR1 is SGHNT and CDR2 is YENEEA. The CDR3, as DNA: TGTGCCAGCAGCTTCGGACTAGCGGGAGGGAGGGTCCTGGGAGAGACCCAGTACTTC. It is translated as CASSFGLAGGRVLGETQYF.

The CDR3 loop reads CAISDRGSYEQYF. CDR3 nucleotide sequence: TGTGCCATCAGTGACCGGGGCTCCTACGAGCAGTACTTC. The chain joins TRBV10-3 to TRBJ2-7; D is perhaps TRBD2 (5 bases). The CDR3 consists of 13 residues. V was cut by 3 bases and J by 0 bases, with 6 bases left in between. Germline loops: CDR1 ENHRY, CDR2 SYGVKD.

The gene calls are TRBV28 and TRBJ1-2, with D possibly TRBD1 on 5 matching bases. Germline CDR1 MDHEN, CDR2 SYDVKM. The V end was cut by 10 bases, the J end by 2 bases, with 11 bases between. The CDR3 is 12 amino acids. The CDR3 DNA is TGTGCCACCGAGGGGCGGAACTATGGCTACACCTTC. This encodes CATEGRNYGYTF.

The rearrangement links TRBV28 to TRBJ2-3; 9 bases are shared with TRBD2. V was pared by 4 bases and J by 5 bases, with 4 bases of the junction left unmatched. Germline CDR1 and CDR2: MDHEN and SYDVKM. The length of the CDR3 is 14 residues. CDR3 DNA sequence: TGTGCCAGCAGTTCTAAGCGGGGGGTAGATACGCAGTATTTT. This sequence encodes CASSSKRGVDTQYF. Using reference TRBV28 and TRBJ2-3 for the parts outside the CDR3, the full variable domain is DVKVTQSSRYLVKRTGEKVFLECVQDMDHENMFWYRQDPGLGLRLIYFSYDVKMKEKGDIPEGYSVSREKKERFSLILESASTNQTSMYLCASSSKRGVDTQYFGPGTRLTVL.

On this clone: One end of the junction is discordant with germline, which a read error may explain. This chain connects TRBV7-7 to TRBJ2-5, with TRBD2 matching 7 bases. CDR3 length: 16 amino acids. In germline, CDR1 is SSHAT, CDR2 FNYEAQ (reference sequence). The CDR3 spells CASSGTPTAARETQYF. In DNA, the CDR3 is TGTGCTAGCAGCGGGACCCCCACCGCAGCGAGGGAGACCCAGTACTTC.

The V and J genes are TRBV6-5 and TRBJ2-7, with 7 bases fitting TRBD1. J was trimmed by 4 bases and V by 6 bases; bases with no gene match: 12. Per the germline V gene, CDR1 is MNHEY and CDR2 is SVGAGI. This CDR3 has 15 residues. Written as DNA, the CDR3 is TGTGCCAGCAGCCGCGACAGGGCCCTACAGTACGAGCAGTACTTC. It translates to CASSRDRALQYEQYF.

J is TRBJ2-3 and V is TRBV11-3; D uncertain. There are 12 residues in the CDR3. The germline V gene has CDR1 SGHNT and CDR2 YENEEA. Trimming took 5 bases from V and 6 from J, leaving 9 bases between them. CDR3 sequence (DNA): TGTGCCAGCAGCCATCAGAGGGATACGCAGTATTTT. It translates to CASSHQRDTQYF.

V usage is TRBV5-4 and J usage is TRBJ2-2; D possibly matches TRBD1 or TRBD2 (7 bases each). CDR1 is SGHNT and CDR2 is YYREEE in the germline V gene (reference sequence). With 6 bases removed from V and 0 bases from J, the gap between germline ends came to 15 bases. The CDR3 extends over 16 amino acids. The CDR3, as DNA: TGTGCCAGCACAGGGGGGGGGCGGGCGAACACCGGGGAGCTGTTTTTT. Its protein is CASTGGGRANTGELFF.

The CDR3 loop is CASSLAGSYEQYF. The CDR3 nucleotides are TGTGCCAGCAGCTTAGCGGGAAGTTACGAGCAGTACTTC. V usage is TRBV7-9 and J usage is TRBJ2-7; no reliable D call. V lost 0 bases and J lost 4, with 7 bases in between. This CDR3 has 13 residues. CDR1 and CDR2 from the germline V gene are SEHNR and FQNEAQ (reference sequence).

This chain connects TRBV18 to TRBJ2-3; 8 bases align to TRBD1. This CDR3 is 14 amino acids long. In germline, CDR1 is KGHSH, CDR2 LQKENI. V gave up 3 bases and J gave up 6 bases; unmatched junction bases: 5. CDR3 amino acids: CASSPYRTGDTQYF. CDR3 in DNA: TGTGCCAGCTCACCGTACAGGACAGGGGATACGCAGTATTTT.